This TCR beta chain was documented in a study of T cell responses to AZD1222 COVID-19 vaccine. TCRdb's copy holds only in-frame clones and misses some; the assay was immunoSEQ multiplex PCR. The sample records tens of thousands of clones, around 86% being singletons. Per the germline V gene, CDR1 is LNHNV and CDR2 is YYDKDF (reference sequence). The CDR3 loop spans 16 amino acids. V lost 0 bases and J lost 4, with 13 bases in between. Whole-study results and caveats: Compared with day 0, the breadth and depth of the Spike-specific TCR repertoire rose significantly after two doses of AZD1222. Close to half of spike-specific TCRs reportedly recognize unmutated variant regions. Sampling that yielded the repertoires occurred only after the peak T cell response. It should be noted that donors were predominantly white British and more often female, and clonal diversity was possibly underestimated.

About this clone: The antigen is unknown.

The chain carries TRBV15 and TRBJ2-1; TRBD2 is a possible D gene (7 bases). The clonotype comes from an adult in good health. Sequenced here: peripheral blood, sampled on day 0 of AZD1222 vaccination. CDR3 DNA sequence: TGTGCCACCAGCAGAGATAGGGGGGGCAGGTACAATGAGCAGTTCTTC. Amino acids: CATSRDRGGRYNEQFF.